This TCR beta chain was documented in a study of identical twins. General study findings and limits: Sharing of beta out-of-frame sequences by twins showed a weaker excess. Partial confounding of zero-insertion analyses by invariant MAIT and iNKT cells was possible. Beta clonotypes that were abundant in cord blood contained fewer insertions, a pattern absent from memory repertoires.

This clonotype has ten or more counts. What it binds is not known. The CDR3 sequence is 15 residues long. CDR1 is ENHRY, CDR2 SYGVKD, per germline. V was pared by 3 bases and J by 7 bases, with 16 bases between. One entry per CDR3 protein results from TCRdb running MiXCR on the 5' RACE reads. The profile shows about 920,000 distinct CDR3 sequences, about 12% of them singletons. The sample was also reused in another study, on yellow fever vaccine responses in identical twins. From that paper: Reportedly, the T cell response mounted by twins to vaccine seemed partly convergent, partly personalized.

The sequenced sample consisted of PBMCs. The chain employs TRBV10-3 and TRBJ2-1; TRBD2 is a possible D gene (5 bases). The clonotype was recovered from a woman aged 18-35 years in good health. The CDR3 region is CAISDFEGSHNEQFF. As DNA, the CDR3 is TGTGCCATCAGTGACTTCGAGGGCAGTCATAATGAGCAGTTCTTC.